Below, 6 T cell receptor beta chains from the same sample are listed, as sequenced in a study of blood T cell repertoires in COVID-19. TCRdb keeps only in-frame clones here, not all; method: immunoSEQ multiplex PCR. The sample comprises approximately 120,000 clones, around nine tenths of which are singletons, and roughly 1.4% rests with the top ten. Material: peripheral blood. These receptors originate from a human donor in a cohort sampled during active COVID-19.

The CDR3, as DNA: TGTGCCAGCAGTTTCGGACAGAACACTGAAGCTTTCTTT. Protein sequence: CASSFGQNTEAFF. V gene TRBV6-5 combines with J gene TRBJ1-1; possibly TRBD1 for D (5 bases). The CDR3 loop spans 13 amino acids. CDR1 and CDR2 from the germline V gene are MNHEY and SVGAGI. V shed 4 bases and J shed 1 base, with 7 bases lying between them.

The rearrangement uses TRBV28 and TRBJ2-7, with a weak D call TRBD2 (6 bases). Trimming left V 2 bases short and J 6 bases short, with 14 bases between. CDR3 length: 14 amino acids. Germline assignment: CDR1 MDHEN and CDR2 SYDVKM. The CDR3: CASSLTGVSVEQYF. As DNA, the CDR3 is TGTGCCAGCAGTTTAACGGGAGTTTCGGTCGAGCAGTACTTC.

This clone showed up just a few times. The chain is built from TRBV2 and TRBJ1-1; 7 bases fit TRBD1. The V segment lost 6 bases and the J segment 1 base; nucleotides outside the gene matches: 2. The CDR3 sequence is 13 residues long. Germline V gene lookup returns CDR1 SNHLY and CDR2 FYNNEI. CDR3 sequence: CASRGDRNTEAFF. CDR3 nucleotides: TGTGCCAGCAGGGGGGACAGGAACACTGAAGCTTTCTTT.

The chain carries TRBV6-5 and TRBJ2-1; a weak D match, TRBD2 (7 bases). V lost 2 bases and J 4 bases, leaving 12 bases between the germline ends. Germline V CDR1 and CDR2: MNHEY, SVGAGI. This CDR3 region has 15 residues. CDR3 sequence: CASSYAGEGYNEQFF. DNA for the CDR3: TGTGCCAGCAGTTACGCAGGGGAGGGATACAATGAGCAGTTCTTC.

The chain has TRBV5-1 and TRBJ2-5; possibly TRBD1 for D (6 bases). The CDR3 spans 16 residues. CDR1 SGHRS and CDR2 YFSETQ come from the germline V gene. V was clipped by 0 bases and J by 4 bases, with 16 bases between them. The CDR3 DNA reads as TGCGCCAGCAGCTTGGAAACAGGGACCGAGAGAGAGACCCAGTACTTC. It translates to CASSLETGTERETQYF. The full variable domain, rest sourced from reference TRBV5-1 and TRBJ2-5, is KAGVTQTPRYLIKTRGQQVTLSCSPISGHRSVSWYQQTPGQGLQFLFEYFSETQRNKGNFPGRFSGRQFSNSRSEMNVSTLELGDSALYLCASSLETGTERETQYFGPGTRLLVL.

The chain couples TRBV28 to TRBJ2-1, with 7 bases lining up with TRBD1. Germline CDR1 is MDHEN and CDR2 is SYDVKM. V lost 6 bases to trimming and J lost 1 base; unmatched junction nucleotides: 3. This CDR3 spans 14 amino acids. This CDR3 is CASRQGNSYNEQFF. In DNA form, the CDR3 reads TGTGCCAGCAGACAGGGGAATTCCTACAATGAGCAGTTCTTC.